The entry that follows covers one T cell receptor (beta chain) sequence. Antigen unknown. The entry originates in a study of cytomegalovirus exposure and HLA in healthy donors. Overall study: As an earlier analysis found, about 190 million T cells yielded about 100 million unique TCR beta sequences. General observations from the study: The classifier reportedly diagnosed cytomegalovirus status with high sensitivity and specificity. Later analysis suggested most CMV-associated TCR beta chains were HLA-restricted. Sequencing had likely introduced a cluster of highly shared sequence variants as an artifact.

It was with 60 Vbeta and 13 Jbeta primers that the PCR ran. This table comes from immunoSEQ multiplex PCR, and its TCRdb copy is limited to in-frame clones, with some not included. The sample holds 210,000 or so clones, over 60% seen once. Germline-derived CDR1 and CDR2 are KGHSH and LQKENI. V lost 3 bases, J lost 0 bases, and 12 bases lay in between. This CDR3 spans 15 amino acids. The V call is TRBV18, the J call TRBJ2-7, with D perhaps TRBD2 (5 bases). The sequence derives from a man aged 18 to 30 in good health and CMV-seronegative. The specimen was PBMCs. The DNA for the CDR3 is TGTGCCAGCTCACCGCGCGAGCGGCCCTCCTACGAGCAGTACTTC. Its protein product is CASSPRERPSYEQYF.